These 7 T cell receptor beta chains came from one sample sequenced in a study of shared clonotypes between healthy human individuals. Sequenced by immunoSEQ multiplex PCR; TCRdb stores in-frame clones only, minus some. The sample carries some 2,000,000 clones, approximately 95% recorded once. Naive CD8 cells comprised CD45RO-negative, CCR7-positively selected cells, excluding terminally differentiated effector memory CD45RA+ cells. Sequencing used naive CD8+ T cells sorted from blood. The receptors derive from a man aged 18 to 29 in good health.

The chain joins TRBV28 to TRBJ2-3; D call uncertain. The V end was cut by 7 bases, the J end by 2 bases, with 31 bases between. The CDR3 totals 20 residues. Germline-derived CDR1 and CDR2 are MDHEN and SYDVKM. CDR3 sequence (DNA): TGTGCCAGCACGCCCCCCTACCGGGCTAATCCCCACGAACTCACAGATACGCAGTATTTT. Its protein is CASTPPYRANPHELTDTQYF.

The CDR3 coding sequence is TGTGCCAGCAGTTTCCTCGGACAGACCTACGAGCAGTACTTC. This translates into CASSFLGQTYEQYF. The chain has TRBV6-1 and TRBJ2-7; D possibly corresponds to TRBD1 (6 bases). The V end lost 5 bases, the J end lost 2 bases, and 13 bases lay between the germline ends. CDR3 size: 14 residues. The germline V gene encodes CDR1 MNHNS and CDR2 SASEGT.

The chain carries TRBV7-2 and TRBJ1-1; D unresolved. The CDR3 is made up of 14 amino acids. CDR1 is SGHTA, CDR2 FQGNSA, per germline. Between the trimmed V and J ends, which lost 2 bases and 4 bases, there was a span of 11 bases. The CDR3 reads CASSLYRVGTEAFF. CDR3 nucleotides: TGTGCCAGCAGCTTATATCGGGTGGGCACTGAAGCTTTCTTT.

The V and J genes are TRBV6-6 and TRBJ1-1; D gene ambiguous. CDR1 is MNHNY and CDR2 is SVGAGI in the germline V gene (reference sequence). V lost 4 bases and J lost 5, with 11 bases in between. This CDR3 is 13 amino acids long. CDR3 region: CASSFLGTTEAFF. The CDR3 bases are TGTGCCAGCAGTTTCCTGGGCACGACTGAAGCTTTCTTT.

The chain has TRBV6-6 and TRBJ2-7; D perhaps matches TRBD1 (6 bases). The germline V gene encodes CDR1 MNHNY and CDR2 SVGAGI (reference sequence). The CDR3 is made up of 11 amino acids. Trimming stripped 6 bases from V and 5 bases from J, with 8 bases between. The DNA of the CDR3 is TGTGCCAGCAGCTGGACAGACGAGCAGTACTTC. Translation: CASSWTDEQYF.

The V and J genes are TRBV7-8 and TRBJ1-2; D gene uncertain. V shed 5 bases and J shed 2 bases, with 21 bases lying between them. Germline V gives CDR1 SGHVS, CDR2 FQNEAQ. The CDR3 runs to 17 residues. CDR3 bases: TGTGCCAGCAGCCCCTGGCCCCCGGAGATTAAAAACTATGGCTACACCTTC. It codes for CASSPWPPEIKNYGYTF.

The chain combines TRBV2 with TRBJ1-4; D unclear. Trimming took 2 bases from V and 6 from J, leaving 13 bases between them. The CDR3 is 15 residues long. Germline-derived CDR1 and CDR2 are SNHLY and FYNNEI. CDR3 bases: TGTGCCAGCAGTGAAACCTTGGGCACGGATGAAAAACTGTTTTTT. It specifies CASSETLGTDEKLFF. The full variable domain, with the rest looked up from reference TRBV2 and TRBJ1-4, is EPEVTQTPSHQVTQMGQEVILRCVPISNHLYFYWYRQILGQKVEFLVSFYNNEISEKSEIFDDQFSVERPDGSNFTLKIRSTKLEDSAMYFCASSETLGTDEKLFFGSGTQLSVL.